This TCR beta chain was sequenced for a study of T cell changes during pregnancy in multiple sclerosis. Measured with immunoSEQ multiplex PCR; TCRdb has only the in-frame clones, and not every one. The table records fewer than 30,000 clones, about nine tenths of them present only once. Germline-derived CDR1 and CDR2 are SGHDT and YYEEEE. The CDR3 consists of 15 residues. V was trimmed by 2 bases and J by 8 bases, leaving 17 bases between them. This TCR was recovered from a female donor with multiple sclerosis, enrolled in a pregnancy study. The source was CD8+ T cells from peripheral blood mononuclear cells, collected in the second trimester of pregnancy. The chain uses TRBV5-6 and TRBJ2-1; D might be TRBD1 (5 bases). This CDR3 reads CASSFRLRAWHEQFF. The CDR3 DNA follows: TGTGCCAGCAGCTTTCGACTCAGGGCATGGCATGAGCAGTTCTTC.